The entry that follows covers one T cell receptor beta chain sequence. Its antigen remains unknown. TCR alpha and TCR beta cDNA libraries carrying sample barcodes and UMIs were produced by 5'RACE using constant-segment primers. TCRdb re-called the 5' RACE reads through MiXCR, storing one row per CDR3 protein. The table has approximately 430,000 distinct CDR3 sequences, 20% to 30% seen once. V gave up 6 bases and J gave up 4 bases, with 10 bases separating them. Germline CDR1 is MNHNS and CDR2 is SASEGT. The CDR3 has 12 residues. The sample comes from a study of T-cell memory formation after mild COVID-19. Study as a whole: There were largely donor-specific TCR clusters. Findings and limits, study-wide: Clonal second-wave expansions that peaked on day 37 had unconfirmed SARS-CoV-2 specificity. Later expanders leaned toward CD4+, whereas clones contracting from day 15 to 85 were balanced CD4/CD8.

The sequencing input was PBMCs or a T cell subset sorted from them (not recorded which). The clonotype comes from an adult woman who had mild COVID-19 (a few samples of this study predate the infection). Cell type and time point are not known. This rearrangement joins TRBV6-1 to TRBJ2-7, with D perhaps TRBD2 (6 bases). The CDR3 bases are TGTGCCAGCAGCATTGGGGGGTACGAGCAGTACTTC. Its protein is CASSIGGYEQYF.